The T cell receptor beta chain described here comes from a study of T cells in localized non-small cell lung cancer (TCRdb year 2020). Context from the whole study: Comparing tumors with uninvolved tumor-adjacent lungs, the study looked at the T cell repertoires of approximately 240 patients with early-stage NSCLC. The cohort comprised roughly 220 treatment-naïve NSCLC patients with resected, localized lung tumors. Of the NSCLC patients, 120 to 150 were male and around 99 were female, and the mean age was roughly 61 years. Overall results and qualifications from the work: Because multi-region sequencing of the tumors was not done, intratumor heterogeneity could not be ruled out. A median of roughly 50 of the top 100 tumor clones turned up in the paired uninvolved adjacent lung, and about 28 of those clones also ranked among the top 100 of that same adjacent lung. Because of the exploratory design, TCR variables were selected using unadjusted p-values without false-discovery rate correction. Higher blood T cell density associated with longer overall survival, while higher adjacent-lung clonality associated with shorter survival. Uninvolved tumor-adjacent lung showed the highest T cell clonality, higher than tumor, which suggests more focused antigenic responses in the adjacent lung.

Uninvolved adjacent lung was taken at least 2 cm from the tumor margin and confirmed free of atypia by two independent pathologists. At diagnosis, tumor, uninvolved tumor-adjacent lung and peripheral blood were collected and then preserved as a mix of FFPE and fresh-frozen material. TCR beta CDR3 regions were sequenced from DNA using the immunoSEQ Assay. The authors' analysis ran thus. To compute T cell density, TCR beta template counts were normalized to usable DNA, which was estimated by amplifying housekeeping genes. The preseqR package was used to estimate richness by extrapolating to 400,000 templates for PBMC samples and to 120,000 templates for tissue samples. Clonality was calculated as one minus Pielou's evenness. Differential abundance testing on productive amino-acid clonotypes, with a minimum total count of 5 and an alpha of 0.1, was used to identify tissue-enriched TCRs. Repertoire overlap between compartments was quantified with the Jaccard Index and Morisita Overlap Index. GLIPH grouped TCR beta CDR3s together with public tetramer-defined viral CDR3s, and a viral motif had to include at least three viral sequences and also show V-gene enrichment. In its TCRdb copy, this immuneACCESS table keeps in-frame sequences only and misses some clones. Where compared with another copy, unresolved V genes explain less than half of these, and the others have no known cause. That table is the source of V, J and clone size, and D and trimming were worked out from the DNA. The sample contains 1,500 to 2,000 clones, about a fifth of them found a single time. Of the sample, roughly 15% falls within the top ten clones.

This clone was detected only a few times. Its antigen is still unknown. Per-base quality was not reported, and no clone a single base away is much larger than it. The CDR1 and CDR2 encoded by the germline V gene are SGDLS and YYNGEE. The V end loses 4 bases and the J end loses 4 bases, and a stretch of 11 bases separates them. CDR3 length: 13 amino acids, cysteine to phenylalanine. The sequence is cut down to CDR3 DNA, 39 bases in frame from base 1. The chain couples TRBV9 to TRBJ1-1, and the D gene may be TRBD1, 5 bases matching. Sequences were derived from normal lung tissue next to the tumor, sampled before any cancer treatment. This receptor was taken from a male donor older than 55 with stage III squamous cell lung carcinoma. The CDR3 protein is CASSKGYGTEAFF. The bases read TGTGCCAGCAGCAAGGGGTATGGCACTGAAGCTTTCTTT.